These 5 T cell receptor beta chains originate from one sample sequenced in a study of response to subunit inactivated influenza vaccine. TCRdb itself ran the RT-PCR reads through MiXCR, one entry per CDR3 protein. The sample gives about 500,000 distinct CDR3 sequences, 15% to 20% of which show up once; 3% to 3.5% is in the top ten. Here the sequenced sample was CD4+ T cells sorted from PBMCs, taken around 2 years after vaccination. The receptors come from a man aged 50-75 years who received an inactivated influenza vaccine.

DNA of the CDR3: TGTGCCAGCAGGATATACAGGGAGTCCGGGGAGCTGTTTTTT. It translates to CASRIYRESGELFF. The chain uses TRBV28 and TRBJ2-2; D is possibly TRBD1 (6 bases). CDR3 length equals 14 residues. The V end lost 6 bases, the J end lost 6 bases, and 14 bases lay between the germline ends. Per the germline V gene, CDR1 is MDHEN and CDR2 is SYDVKM. Drawing the rest from reference TRBV28 and TRBJ2-2, the complete variable domain is DVKVTQSSRYLVKRTGEKVFLECVQDMDHENMFWYRQDPGLGLRLIYFSYDVKMKEKGDIPEGYSVSREKKERFSLILESASTNQTSMYLCASRIYRESGELFFGEGSRLTVL.

This clonotype was seen at least ten times. V is TRBV4-1 and J is TRBJ2-7; tentative D call: TRBD2 (7 bases). With 5 bases removed from V and 0 bases from J, the gap between germline ends came to 23 bases. The V gene's germline CDR1 is MGHRA and CDR2 YSYEKL. CDR3 length: 18 residues. CDR3 sequence (DNA): TGCGCCAGCAGCGCCCACCCAATCGGGGGGCGAATCTCCTACGAGCAGTACTTC. It translates to CASSAHPIGGRISYEQYF.

The chain couples TRBV6-2 or TRBV6-3 to TRBJ2-7; D remains unclear. V lost 8 bases, J lost 1 base, and 18 bases lay in between. Germline values: CDR1 MNHEY, CDR2 SVGEGT. CDR3 length equals 15 residues. CDR3 loop: CASGASGRISYEQYF. CDR3 nucleotide sequence: TGTGCCAGCGGCGCCTCTGGAAGGATTTCCTACGAGCAGTACTTC.

This clonotype turned up a few times. The chain has TRBV7-2 and TRBJ2-4; no definite D call. The CDR3 length is 13 residues. Germline CDR1 reads SGHTA; CDR2 reads FQGNSA. V lost 5 bases to trimming and J lost 6 bases, with 11 bases between them. The CDR3 bases are TGTGCCAGCAGCGCAGACTCTTCAAACATTCAGTACTTC. It specifies CASSADSSNIQYF.

This clonotype was counted a few times. CDR3 in amino acids: CSAKQAYEQYF. CDR3 DNA: TGCAGTGCCAAACAGGCTTACGAGCAGTACTTC. V and J are TRBV20-1 and TRBJ2-7, with TRBD1 as a possible D gene (5 bases). Trimming left V 6 bases short and J 4 bases short, with 10 bases between. CDR1 and CDR2 (germline): DFQATT, SNEGSKA (reference sequence). CDR3 length equals 11 residues.